This TCR beta chain emerged from a study of OX40 agonist ivuxolimab in advanced cancers. Points from the study as a whole: Clones of CD4+ and CD8+ blood T cells grew by week 6 at doses of 0.1 to 3.0 mg/kg.

TCRdb keeps only in-frame clones here, not all; method: immunoSEQ multiplex PCR. Altogether fewer than 85,000 clones are present, around 82% being singletons, with the ten largest covering over 6%. CDR1 and CDR2 (germline): SGHVS, FQNEAQ. This CDR3 has 15 amino acids. Trimming shortened V by 1 base and J by 1 base, and 10 bases separated the two germline ends. Note on this clone: Antigen specificity is unknown.

The J gene is TRBJ2-5, the V gene TRBV7-8, with D maybe TRBD2 (5 bases). This specimen was CD4+ or CD8+ T cells sorted from blood, taken in a trial of the OX40 agonist ivuxolimab. The sequence was obtained from an adult with an advanced solid tumor such as melanoma, head and neck, liver or kidney cancer. CDR3: CASSLVAPPQETQYF. CDR3 bases: TGTGCCAGCAGCTTAGTAGCGCCCCCCCAAGAGACCCAGTACTTC.